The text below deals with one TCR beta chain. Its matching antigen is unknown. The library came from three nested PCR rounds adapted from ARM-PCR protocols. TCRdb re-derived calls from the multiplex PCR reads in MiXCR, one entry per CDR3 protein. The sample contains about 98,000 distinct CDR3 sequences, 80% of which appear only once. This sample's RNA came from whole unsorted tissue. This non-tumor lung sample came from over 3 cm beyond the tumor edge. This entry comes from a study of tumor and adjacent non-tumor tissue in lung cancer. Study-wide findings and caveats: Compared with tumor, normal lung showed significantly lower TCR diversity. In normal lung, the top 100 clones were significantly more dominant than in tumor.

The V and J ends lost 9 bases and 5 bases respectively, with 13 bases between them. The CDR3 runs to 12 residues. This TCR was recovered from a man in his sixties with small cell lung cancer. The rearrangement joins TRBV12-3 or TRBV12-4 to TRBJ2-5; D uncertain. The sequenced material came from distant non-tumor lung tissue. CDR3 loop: CASSQSGETQYF. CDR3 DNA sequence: TGTGCCAGTTCTCAATCCGGGGAGACCCAGTACTTC.